This TCR beta chain appears in the sequencing data of a study of beta chain features in type 1 diabetes. The study, taken as a whole, reports: VDJ junctions sequenced from type 1 diabetes patients showed fewer insertions and more deletions. All four CD4+ subsets from Type 1 diabetes patients carried moderately but significantly shorter TCRB CDR3s. Cells expressing TCR highly could be over-represented by cDNA sequencing.

Germline V gene lookup returns CDR1 SGDLS and CDR2 YYNGEE. Trimming cost V 4 bases and J 6 bases, with 10 bases left between them. CDR3 length equals 13 residues. Each of the sorted populations had a purity greater than 95%. Expressed TCRB transcripts got sequenced, as all isolated RNA was reverse transcribed. Each sample of naive, central memory or regulatory T cells had, on average, around 4 million reads. Produced via immunoSEQ multiplex PCR; TCRdb's table is partial and in-frame only. The sample lists 640,000 or so clones, about an eighth seen once, with 0.035% to 0.045% in the top ten. In the case of this clone: Antigen specificity is unknown.

This clonotype was obtained from a man aged 18 to 30 with type 1 diabetes. The sequencing sample was made of naive CD4+ T cells from blood. The genes are TRBV9 and TRBJ2-2; TRBD1 or TRBD2 may be the D gene (5 bases each). The CDR3 nucleotides read TGTGCCAGCAGCTTCCAGGGAGCCGGGGAGCTGTTTTTT. Amino acid sequence: CASSFQGAGELFF.